Each of the 30 T cell receptor beta chains below was sequenced from the same sample in a study of blood T cell repertoires in COVID-19. Some clones are missing from TCRdb's copy, which holds only in-frame ones; the method was immunoSEQ multiplex PCR. The profile shows around 200,000 clones, nearly 90% of them singletons. Sequences were obtained from peripheral blood. The receptors were sampled from a woman younger than 35 who had recovered from COVID-19.

The chain couples TRBV3-1 (or the pseudogene TRBV3-2) to TRBJ2-3, with 12 nucleotides matching TRBD2. Losses at the gene ends were 2 bases for V and 4 bases for J; bases not matched to a gene: 7. Per the germline V gene, CDR1 is LGHDT and CDR2 is YNNKEL (reference sequence). CDR3 length equals 17 residues. Written as DNA, the CDR3 is TGTGCCAGCAGCCAAAAGCCCGGGACTAGCGGGCCAGATACGCAGTATTTT. Its protein is CASSQKPGTSGPDTQYF.

The rearrangement links TRBV6-2 or TRBV6-3 to TRBJ2-7, with 10 bases fitting TRBD1. The CDR3 runs to 15 residues. J was trimmed by 6 bases and V by 2 bases; bases with no gene match: 7. Per the germline V gene, CDR1 is MNHEY and CDR2 is SVGEGT. For the CDR3, the DNA is TGTGCCAGCAGTTACGGGGGACAGGGGTCTGTCGAGCAGTACTTC. This translates into CASSYGGQGSVEQYF.

V usage is TRBV5-4 and J usage is TRBJ1-1; 7 nucleotides align to TRBD1. The trim removed 3 bases at V and 7 bases at J, leaving 3 bases unmatched. This CDR3 has 12 residues. Germline V gene sequence: CDR1 SGHNT, CDR2 YYREEE (reference sequence). As DNA, the CDR3 is TGTGCCAGCAGCTACGGGACAGATGAAGCTTTCTTT. Translation gives CASSYGTDEAFF.

The chain has TRBV5-1 and TRBJ1-5; TRBD1 is a possible D gene (5 bases). Per germline, CDR1 SGHRS and CDR2 YFSETQ. This CDR3 is built from 15 residues. The V and J ends lost 0 bases and 6 bases respectively, with 13 bases between them. This CDR3 is CASSLAGGETQPQHF. Written as DNA, the CDR3 is TGCGCCAGCAGCTTGGCCGGAGGGGAGACTCAGCCCCAGCATTTT.

This chain joins TRBV11-2 and TRBJ2-1, with 7 bases that match TRBD1. Trimming cost V 6 bases and J 7 bases; bases outside gene matches: 6. Germline lookup yields CDR1 SGHAT and CDR2 FQNNGV. The CDR3 extends over 13 amino acids. The CDR3 coding sequence is TGTGCCAGCAGGCGGACAGGCAGTAATGAGCAGTTCTTC. This sequence encodes CASRRTGSNEQFF.

CDR3 nucleotide sequence: TGTGCCAGCCTAACCCACCCGGGACTAGAGAATGAGCAGTTCTTC. It is translated as CASLTHPGLENEQFF. V usage is TRBV5-5 and J usage is TRBJ2-1; 8 bases agree with TRBD2. V shed 7 bases, J shed 7 bases, and the junction held 13 bases outside the gene matches. The CDR3 contains 15 residues. Germline-derived CDR1 and CDR2 are SGHKS and YYEKEE (reference sequence). The full variable domain, completed using reference TRBV5-5 and TRBJ2-1, is DAGVTQSPTHLIKTRGQQVTLRCSPISGHKSVSWYQQVLGQGPQFIFQYYEKEERGRGNFPDRFSARQFPNYSSELNVNALLLGDSALYLCASLTHPGLENEQFFGPGTRLTVL.

The V and J genes are TRBV6-2 or TRBV6-3 and TRBJ2-1; 7 bases fit TRBD2. Germline-derived CDR1 and CDR2 are MNHEY and SVGEGT. V shed 2 bases, J shed 0 bases, and the junction held 7 bases outside the gene matches. The CDR3 sequence is 17 residues long. The CDR3 DNA sequence: TGTGCCAGCAGTTACCGGGCTAGCGGAAGCTCCTACAATGAGCAGTTCTTC. Protein sequence: CASSYRASGSSYNEQFF.

CDR3 protein: CASSKQGRESDGYTF. The DNA of the CDR3 is TGTGCCAGCAGCAAACAGGGCAGGGAAAGTGACGGCTACACCTTC. This rearrangement joins TRBV21-1 to TRBJ1-2; TRBD1 is the table's D call and was not checked against the DNA. TRBV21-1 is noted as a pseudogene. The CDR3 sequence is 15 residues long.

J is TRBJ2-3 and V is TRBV15; 10 bases line up with TRBD1. Per the germline V gene, CDR1 is LNHNV and CDR2 is YYDKDF (reference sequence). CDR3 size: 22 residues. V was clipped by 0 bases and J by 1 base; unmatched bases: 19. The CDR3, as DNA: TGTGCCACCAGCAGAGAGGACGGGACAGGGGCCTTCTGGCGGGGTCGCACAGATACGCAGTATTTT. Translated, it gives CATSREDGTGAFWRGRTDTQYF. Combining the CDR3 with reference TRBV15 and TRBJ2-3 gives the whole variable domain DAMVIQNPRYQVTQFGKPVTLSCSQTLNHNVMYWYQQKSSQAPKLLFHYYDKDFNNEADTPDNFQSRRPNTSFCFLDIRSPGLGDTAMYLCATSREDGTGAFWRGRTDTQYFGPGTRLTVL.

J is TRBJ1-2 and V is TRBV6-5; D is perhaps TRBD1 (5 bases). V shed 6 bases and J shed 3 bases, with 14 bases lying between them. CDR1 MNHEY and CDR2 SVGAGI come from the germline V gene. The CDR3 has 14 residues. In nucleotides, the CDR3 is TGTGCCAGCAGGGCAGGGATGGGGTACTATGGCTACACCTTC. Translating gives CASRAGMGYYGYTF.

In this sample, this clone turned up once. The rearrangement links TRBV29-1 to TRBJ1-3, with D possibly matching TRBD1 (6 bases). Germline-derived CDR1 and CDR2 are SQVTM and ANQGSEA. V lost 6 bases to trimming and J lost 0 bases, with 12 bases between them. This CDR3 is 14 amino acids long. For the CDR3, the DNA is TGCAGCGTGCTAGGACAGCACTCTGGAAACACCATATATTTT. Translating gives CSVLGQHSGNTIYF. The full variable domain, in which reference TRBV29-1 and TRBJ1-3 provide the parts outside the CDR3, is SAVISQKPSRDICQRGTSLTIQCQVDSQVTMMFWYRQQPGQSLTLIATANQGSEATYESGFVIDKFPISRPNLTFSTLTVSNMSPEDSSIYLCSVLGQHSGNTIYFGEGSWLTVV.

Details on this clone: Distinct nucleotide sequences in the sample also encode this CDR3. The CDR3 DNA reads as TGTGCCAGCAGCCGGGGCTACGAGCAGTACTTC. Translation gives CASSRGYEQYF. This chain joins TRBV6-5 and TRBJ2-7, with D perhaps TRBD2 (5 bases). V gave up 6 bases and J gave up 3 bases, with 6 bases separating them. Germline-derived CDR1 and CDR2 are MNHEY and SVGAGI. The CDR3 is 11 amino acids.

This clone has only one observation. CDR3 sequence (DNA): TGTGCCAGCAGTCCCCCCGGACCGGGACAACCATATAGGGAGCAGTACTTC. Protein: CASSPPGPGQPYREQYF. The rearrangement links TRBV6-6 to TRBJ2-7, with D tentatively TRBD1 (6 bases). The germline CDR1 and CDR2 sequences are MNHNY and SVGAGI (reference sequence). V lost 5 bases and J lost 7, with 27 bases in between. The CDR3 is made up of 17 amino acids.

The rearrangement links TRBV7-9 to TRBJ1-2; D is perhaps TRBD1 (6 bases). Germline V gives CDR1 SEHNR, CDR2 FQNEAQ (reference sequence). V lost 1 base and J lost 4, with 16 bases in between. The CDR3 spans 16 residues. This CDR3 reads CASSLGSRGPVYGYTF. The CDR3 DNA sequence: TGTGCCAGCAGCTTAGGGTCCAGGGGTCCCGTCTATGGCTACACCTTC.

This clone was counted a single time. The rearrangement joins TRBV3-1 (or the pseudogene TRBV3-2) to TRBJ2-7; 10 bases align to TRBD1. This CDR3 is 14 amino acids long. Trimming took 6 bases from V and 6 from J; bases not matched to a gene: 8. From germline, CDR1 is LGHDT and CDR2 YNNKEL (reference sequence). The CDR3 bases are TGTGCCAGCAGTCGACAGGGGGCCGGTTCCGAGCAGTACTTC. Amino acid sequence: CASSRQGAGSEQYF.

The chain joins TRBV6-1 to TRBJ2-2; 7 bases are shared with TRBD2. V shed 6 bases and J 0 bases; nucleotides not matched to a gene: 7. Germline CDR1 MNHNS, CDR2 SASEGT. CDR3 length equals 16 residues. The CDR3 DNA sequence: TGTGCCAGCAGAGAAATAGCGGGCGCGAACACCGGGGAGCTGTTTTTT. Translated, it gives CASREIAGANTGELFF.

This chain joins TRBV5-4 and TRBJ2-2, with a possible D match to TRBD2 (6 bases). V shed 1 base and J shed 1 base, with 8 bases lying between them. Germline V gene sequence: CDR1 SGHNT, CDR2 YYREEE (reference sequence). The CDR3 is made up of 15 amino acids. The CDR3 DNA sequence: TGTGCCAGCAGCTTGCCTAGCGAGAACACCGGGGAGCTGTTTTTT. This gives the protein CASSLPSENTGELFF.

This clone is a singleton in its sample. The chain links TRBV7-4 to TRBJ2-7; TRBD2 matches at 14 bases. Germline V gene lookup returns CDR1 SGHVT and CDR2 SQSDAQ. The CDR3 is 17 residues long. The junction had 10 bases not matched to a gene; V was cut back by 5 bases and J by 4 bases. Here the CDR3 reads CASSPPGTSGSIYEQYF. For the CDR3, the DNA is TGTGCCAGCAGCCCGCCGGGGACTAGCGGGAGTATTTACGAGCAGTACTTC.

The rearrangement uses TRBV9 and TRBJ1-1, with TRBD1 matching over 8 bases. J lost 4 bases, V lost 5 bases, and 7 bases had no gene match. The germline CDR1 and CDR2 sequences are SGDLS and YYNGEE. The CDR3 has 14 amino acids. The CDR3 loop is CASSLQGEGTEAFF. In nucleotides, the CDR3 is TGTGCCAGCAGTCTACAGGGGGAAGGCACTGAAGCTTTCTTT.

The chain employs TRBV29-1 and TRBJ1-3; no clear D gene. The V gene lost 6 bases and the J gene lost 0 bases, with 12 bases spanning the gap. CDR1 is SQVTM and CDR2 is ANQGSEA in the germline V gene. The CDR3 is made up of 14 amino acids. CDR3 in DNA: TGCAGCGTGATGGCTGGTTCCTCTGGAAACACCATATATTTT. It specifies CSVMAGSSGNTIYF.

The chain combines TRBV2 with TRBJ2-7, with D possibly matching TRBD1 (5 bases). Germline loops: CDR1 SNHLY, CDR2 FYNNEI. This CDR3 comprises 12 residues. V was trimmed by 6 bases and J by 6 bases, leaving 12 bases between them. This chain's CDR3 is CASRARAIEQYF. CDR3 bases: TGTGCCAGCAGGGCCAGGGCGATCGAGCAGTACTTC.

The chain carries TRBV5-1 and TRBJ2-3; 8 bases match TRBD2. The V gene's germline CDR1 is SGHRS and CDR2 YFSETQ. The ends lost 4 bases at V and 1 base at J; junction bases unmatched: 14. The CDR3 is made up of 18 amino acids. CDR3 nucleotides: TGCGCCAGCAGCGATGAGCGGGAGAGCCGCCTGGGCACAGATACGCAGTATTTT. Amino acid sequence: CASSDERESRLGTDTQYF.

This chain joins TRBV27 and TRBJ2-5, with 8 nucleotides matching TRBD2. J gave up 5 bases and V 5 bases, and 10 bases lay outside the gene matches. The CDR3 spans 15 residues. Germline loops: CDR1 MNHEY, CDR2 SMNVEV (reference sequence). The CDR3 loop is CASSPLAGSVETQYF. For the CDR3, the DNA is TGTGCCAGCAGTCCCCTAGCGGGTTCTGTGGAGACCCAGTACTTC.

The genes are TRBV7-9 and TRBJ1-4, with D perhaps TRBD1 (5 bases). This CDR3 has 15 residues. In germline, CDR1 is SEHNR, CDR2 FQNEAQ (reference sequence). The ends were cut back, 2 bases at V and 7 bases at J, with 14 bases in the middle. CDR3 sequence reads: CASSLPQGLGEKLFF. CDR3 sequence (DNA): TGTGCCAGCAGCTTACCCCAGGGACTCGGTGAAAAACTGTTTTTT.

The genes are TRBV11-2 and TRBJ2-1; 8 positions match TRBD2. The CDR3 is 16 amino acids. Germline V lookup: CDR1 SGHAT, CDR2 FQNNGV. J gave up 6 bases and V 6 bases, and 13 bases lay outside the gene matches. The CDR3 coding sequence is TGTGCCAGCAGACGCCCCGGGACTAGTATTAGCAATGAGCAGTTCTTC. This gives the protein CASRRPGTSISNEQFF.

The chain combines TRBV5-4 with TRBJ2-6; D may be TRBD2 (5 bases). The CDR3 loop spans 18 amino acids. The germline CDR1 and CDR2 sequences are SGHNT and YYREEE (reference sequence). The V end lost 3 bases, the J end lost 0 bases, and 16 bases lay between the germline ends. The CDR3 is CASSSGLGLRSGANVLTF. DNA for the CDR3: TGTGCCAGCAGCTCGGGCCTAGGACTGCGCTCTGGGGCCAACGTCCTGACTTTC. Variable domain in full (rest from reference TRBV5-4 and TRBJ2-6): ETGVTQSPTHLIKTRGQQVTLRCSSQSGHNTVSWYQQALGQGPQFIFQYYREEENGRGNFPPRFSGLQFPNYSSELNVNALELDDSALYLCASSSGLGLRSGANVLTFGAGSRLTVL.

The chain links TRBV9 to TRBJ1-5; a possible D gene is TRBD1 (5 bases). The ends were cut back, 1 base at V and 4 bases at J, with 12 bases in the middle. CDR3 length: 15 amino acids. The germline V gene has CDR1 SGDLS and CDR2 YYNGEE. CDR3 sequence reads: CASSVSGGENQPQHF. The CDR3 bases are TGTGCCAGCAGCGTAAGTGGAGGGGAAAATCAGCCCCAGCATTTT.

This chain links TRBV5-1 with TRBJ2-7; TRBD1 aligns across 8 bases. CDR1 is SGHRS, CDR2 YFSETQ, per germline. V lost 4 bases and J lost 4; bases outside the gene matches: 10. CDR3 length: 15 residues. The chain's CDR3 is CASSASGTGVYEQYF. The CDR3 coding sequence is TGCGCCAGCAGCGCCTCAGGGACAGGTGTTTACGAGCAGTACTTC.

V gene TRBV5-4 combines with J gene TRBJ2-1; 7 bases match TRBD1. The CDR3 runs to 16 residues. Unmatched junction bases numbered 12, after V lost 4 bases and J lost 5 bases. The germline CDR1 and CDR2 sequences are SGHNT and YYREEE (reference sequence). CDR3 DNA sequence: TGTGCCAGCAGCGTAAACCGGGACAGACGAAACAATGAGCAGTTCTTC. Protein: CASSVNRDRRNNEQFF.

This clone has just one count. This chain links TRBV19 with TRBJ1-5, with D tentatively TRBD1 (6 bases). Trimming removed 3 bases from V and 3 bases from J, with 18 bases in between. CDR3 length equals 17 residues. Germline assignment: CDR1 LNHDA and CDR2 SQIVND (reference sequence). The CDR3 protein is CASSIRGGGQPNQPQHF. The CDR3 DNA sequence: TGTGCCAGTAGTATCAGGGGCGGCGGGCAGCCCAATCAGCCCCAGCATTTT.